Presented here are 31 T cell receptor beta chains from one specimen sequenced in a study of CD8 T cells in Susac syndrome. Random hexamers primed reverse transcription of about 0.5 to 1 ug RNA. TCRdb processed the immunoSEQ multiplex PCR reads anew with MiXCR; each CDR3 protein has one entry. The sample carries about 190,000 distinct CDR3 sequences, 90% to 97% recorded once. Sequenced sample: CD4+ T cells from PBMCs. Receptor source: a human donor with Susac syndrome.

The CDR3 DNA follows: TGTGCCAGCAGCCGACTGGGGAACATTCAGTACTTC. It yields the protein CASSRLGNIQYF. The J gene is TRBJ2-4, the V gene TRBV5-8; D unresolved. Between the trimmed V and J ends, which lost 4 bases and 7 bases, there was a span of 9 bases. The CDR3 consists of 12 residues. CDR1 is SGHTS and CDR2 is YDEGEE in the germline V gene. The full variable domain, completed using reference TRBV5-8 and TRBJ2-4, is EAGVTQSPTHLIKTRGQQATLRCSPISGHTSVYWYQQALGLGLQFLLWYDEGEERNRGNFPPRFSGRQFPNYSSELNVNALELEDSALYLCASSRLGNIQYFGAGTRLSVL.

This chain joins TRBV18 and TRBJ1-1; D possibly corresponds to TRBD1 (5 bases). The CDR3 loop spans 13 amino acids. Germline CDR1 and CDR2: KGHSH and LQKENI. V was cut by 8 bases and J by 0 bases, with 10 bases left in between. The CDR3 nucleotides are TGTGCCAGCACAGGACGGTTGAACACTGAAGCTTTCTTT. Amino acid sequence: CASTGRLNTEAFF.

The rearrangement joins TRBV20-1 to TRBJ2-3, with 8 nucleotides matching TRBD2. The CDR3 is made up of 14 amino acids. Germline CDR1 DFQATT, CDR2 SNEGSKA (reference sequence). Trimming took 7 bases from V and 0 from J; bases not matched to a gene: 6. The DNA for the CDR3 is TGCAGTGTGGCGGGGGGCCTTAGCACAGATACGCAGTATTTT. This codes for CSVAGGLSTDTQYF.

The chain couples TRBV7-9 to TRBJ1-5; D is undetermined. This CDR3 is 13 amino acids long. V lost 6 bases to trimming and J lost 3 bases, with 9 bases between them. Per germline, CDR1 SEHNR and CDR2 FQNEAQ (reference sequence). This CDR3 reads CASREAANQPQHF. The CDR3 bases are TGTGCCAGCAGGGAGGCGGCCAATCAGCCCCAGCATTTT.

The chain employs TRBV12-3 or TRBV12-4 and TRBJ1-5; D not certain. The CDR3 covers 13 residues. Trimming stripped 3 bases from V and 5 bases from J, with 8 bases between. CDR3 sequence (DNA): TGTGCCAGCAGTTTCTTTGGGGATCAGCCCCAGCATTTT. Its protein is CASSFFGDQPQHF.

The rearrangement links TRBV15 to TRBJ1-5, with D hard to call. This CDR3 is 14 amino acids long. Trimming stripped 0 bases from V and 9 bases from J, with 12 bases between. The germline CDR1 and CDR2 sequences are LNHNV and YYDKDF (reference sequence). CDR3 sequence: CATSRDHGVGPQHF. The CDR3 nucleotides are TGTGCCACCAGCAGAGATCATGGGGTAGGGCCCCAGCATTTT.

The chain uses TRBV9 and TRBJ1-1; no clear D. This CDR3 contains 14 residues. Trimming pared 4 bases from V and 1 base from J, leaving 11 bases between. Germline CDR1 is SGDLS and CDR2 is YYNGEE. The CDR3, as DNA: TGTGCCAGCAGCTCCGGTGGGCGGAACACTGAAGCTTTCTTT. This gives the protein CASSSGGRNTEAFF.

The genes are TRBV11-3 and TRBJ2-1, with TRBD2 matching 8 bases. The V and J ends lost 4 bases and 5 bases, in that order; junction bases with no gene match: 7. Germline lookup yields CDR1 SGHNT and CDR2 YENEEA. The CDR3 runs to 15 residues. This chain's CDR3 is CASSWGSGGDNEQFF. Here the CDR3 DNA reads TGTGCCAGCAGCTGGGGGTCGGGGGGGGACAATGAGCAGTTCTTC. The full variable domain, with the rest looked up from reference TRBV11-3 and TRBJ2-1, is EAGVVQSPRYKIIEKKQPVAFWCNPISGHNTLYWYLQNLGQGPELLIRYENEEAVDDSQLPKDRFSAERLKGVDSTLKIQPAELGDSAVYLCASSWGSGGDNEQFFGPGTRLTVL.

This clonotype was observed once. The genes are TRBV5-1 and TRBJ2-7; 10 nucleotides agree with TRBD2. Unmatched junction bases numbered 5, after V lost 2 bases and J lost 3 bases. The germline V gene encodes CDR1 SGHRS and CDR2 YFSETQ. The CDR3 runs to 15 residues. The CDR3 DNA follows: TGCGCCAGCAGCTTTTTCTCTAGCGGGGGCTACGAGCAGTACTTC. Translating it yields CASSFFSSGGYEQYF.

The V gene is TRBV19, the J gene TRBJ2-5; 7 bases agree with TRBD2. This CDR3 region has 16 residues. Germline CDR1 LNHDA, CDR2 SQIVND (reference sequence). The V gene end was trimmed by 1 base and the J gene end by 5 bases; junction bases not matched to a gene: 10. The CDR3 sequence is CASSIAHGERGETQYF. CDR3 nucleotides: TGTGCCAGTAGTATAGCCCACGGAGAGCGGGGTGAGACCCAGTACTTC.

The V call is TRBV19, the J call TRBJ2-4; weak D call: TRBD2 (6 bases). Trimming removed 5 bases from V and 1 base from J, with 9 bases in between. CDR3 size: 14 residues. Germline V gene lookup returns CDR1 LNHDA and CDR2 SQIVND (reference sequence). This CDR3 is CASSRGTAKNIQYF. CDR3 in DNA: TGTGCCAGTAGTCGGGGGACGGCCAAAAACATTCAGTACTTC. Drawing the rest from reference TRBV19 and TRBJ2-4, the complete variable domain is DGGITQSPKYLFRKEGQNVTLSCEQNLNHDAMYWYRQDPGQGLRLIYYSQIVNDFQKGDIAEGYSVSREKKESFPLTVTSAQKNPTAFYLCASSRGTAKNIQYFGAGTRLSVL.

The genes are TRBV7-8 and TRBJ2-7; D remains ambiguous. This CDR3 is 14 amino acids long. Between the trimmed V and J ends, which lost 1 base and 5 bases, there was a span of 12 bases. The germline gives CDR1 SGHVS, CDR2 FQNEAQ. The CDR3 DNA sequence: TGTGCCAGCAGCTTAGGAGGCGGATTCGACGAGCAGTACTTC. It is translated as CASSLGGGFDEQYF. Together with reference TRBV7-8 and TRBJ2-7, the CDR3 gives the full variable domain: GAGVSQSPRYKVAKRGQDVALRCDPISGHVSLFWYQQALGQGPEFLTYFQNEAQLDKSGLPSDRFFAERPEGSVSTLKIQRTQQEDSAVYLCASSLGGGFDEQYFGPGTRLTVT.

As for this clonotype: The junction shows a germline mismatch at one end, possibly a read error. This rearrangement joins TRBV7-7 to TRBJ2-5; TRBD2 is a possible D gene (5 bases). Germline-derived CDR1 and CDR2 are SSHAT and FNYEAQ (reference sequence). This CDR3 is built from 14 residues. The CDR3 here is CASSLDPGSETQYF. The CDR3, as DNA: TGTGCTAGCAGCTTAGACCCGGGATCGGAGACCCAGTACTTC.

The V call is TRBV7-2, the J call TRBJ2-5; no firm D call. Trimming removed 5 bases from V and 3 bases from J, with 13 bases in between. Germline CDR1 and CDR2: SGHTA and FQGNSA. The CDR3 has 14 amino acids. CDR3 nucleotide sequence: TGTGCCAGCAGCCCAGATGGCCGTAAAGAGACCCAGTACTTC. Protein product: CASSPDGRKETQYF.

CDR3 sequence (DNA): TGTGCCAGCAGCCCATCACAACGGAGAGAGCAGTTCTTC. Protein sequence: CASSPSQRREQFF. The chain joins TRBV7-8 to TRBJ2-1; D unresolved. The CDR3 totals 13 residues. Deletions cut 5 bases from V and 10 bases from J, with 15 bases between. From germline, CDR1 is SGHVS and CDR2 FQNEAQ.

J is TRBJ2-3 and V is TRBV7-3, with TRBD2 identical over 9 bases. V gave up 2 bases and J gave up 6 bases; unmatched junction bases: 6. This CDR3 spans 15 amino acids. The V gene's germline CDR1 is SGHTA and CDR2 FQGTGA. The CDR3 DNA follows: TGTGCCAGCAGCTTACTAGCGGGGCCCAGGGATACGCAGTATTTT. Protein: CASSLLAGPRDTQYF.

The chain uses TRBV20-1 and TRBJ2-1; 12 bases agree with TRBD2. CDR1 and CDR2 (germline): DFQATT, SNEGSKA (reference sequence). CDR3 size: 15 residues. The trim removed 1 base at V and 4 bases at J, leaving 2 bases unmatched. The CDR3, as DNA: TGCAGTGCTAGAGGTACTAGCGGGGGGTACAATGAGCAGTTCTTC. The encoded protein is CSARGTSGGYNEQFF.

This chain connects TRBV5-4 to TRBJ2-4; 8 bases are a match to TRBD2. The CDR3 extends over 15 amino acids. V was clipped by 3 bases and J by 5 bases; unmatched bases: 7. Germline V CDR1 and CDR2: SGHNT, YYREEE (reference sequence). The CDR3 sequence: CASSSSGLGENIQYF. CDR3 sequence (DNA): TGTGCCAGCAGCTCTAGCGGGCTAGGCGAAAACATTCAGTACTTC.

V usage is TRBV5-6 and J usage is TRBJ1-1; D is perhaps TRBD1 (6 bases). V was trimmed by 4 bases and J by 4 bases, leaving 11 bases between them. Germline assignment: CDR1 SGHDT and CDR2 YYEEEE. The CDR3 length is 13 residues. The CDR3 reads CASSHREVTEAFF. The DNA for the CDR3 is TGTGCCAGCAGCCACAGGGAGGTCACTGAAGCTTTCTTT.

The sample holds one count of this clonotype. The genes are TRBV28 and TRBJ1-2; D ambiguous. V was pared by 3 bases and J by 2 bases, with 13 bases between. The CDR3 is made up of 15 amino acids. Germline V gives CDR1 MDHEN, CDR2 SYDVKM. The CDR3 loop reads CASSFPPPGNYGYTF. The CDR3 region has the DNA TGTGCCAGCAGTTTCCCCCCGCCAGGAAACTATGGCTACACCTTC.

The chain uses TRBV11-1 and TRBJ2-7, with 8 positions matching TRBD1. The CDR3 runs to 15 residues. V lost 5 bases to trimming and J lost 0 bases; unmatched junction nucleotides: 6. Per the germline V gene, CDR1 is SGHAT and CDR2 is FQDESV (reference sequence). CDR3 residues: CASSRGQANSYEQYF. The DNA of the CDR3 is TGTGCCAGCAGCCGGGGACAGGCCAACTCCTACGAGCAGTACTTC.

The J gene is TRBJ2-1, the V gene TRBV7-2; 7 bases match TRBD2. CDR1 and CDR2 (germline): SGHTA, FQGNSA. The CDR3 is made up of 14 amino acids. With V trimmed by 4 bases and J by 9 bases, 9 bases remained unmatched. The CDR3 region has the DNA TGTGCCAGCAGCTCTACGGGGGGAGTTGTTGAGCAGTTCTTC. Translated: CASSSTGGVVEQFF.

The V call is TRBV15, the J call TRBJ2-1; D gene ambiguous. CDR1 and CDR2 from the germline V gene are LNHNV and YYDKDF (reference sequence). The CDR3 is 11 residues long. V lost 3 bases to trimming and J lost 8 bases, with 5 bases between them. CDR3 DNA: TGTGCCACCAGCAGGTCGGATGAGCAGTTCTTC. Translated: CATSRSDEQFF. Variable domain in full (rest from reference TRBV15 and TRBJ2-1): DAMVIQNPRYQVTQFGKPVTLSCSQTLNHNVMYWYQQKSSQAPKLLFHYYDKDFNNEADTPDNFQSRRPNTSFCFLDIRSPGLGDTAMYLCATSRSDEQFFGPGTRLTVL.

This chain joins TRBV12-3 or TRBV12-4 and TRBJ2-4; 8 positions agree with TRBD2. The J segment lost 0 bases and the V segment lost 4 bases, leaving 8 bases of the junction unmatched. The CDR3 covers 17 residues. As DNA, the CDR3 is TGTGCCAGCAGTTCCCTCGGACTAGCCCTAGCCAAAAACATTCAGTACTTC. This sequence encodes CASSSLGLALAKNIQYF.

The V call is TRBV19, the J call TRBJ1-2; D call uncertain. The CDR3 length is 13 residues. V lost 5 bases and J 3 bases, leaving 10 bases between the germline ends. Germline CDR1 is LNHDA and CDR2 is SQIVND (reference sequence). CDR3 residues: CASSLQIDYGYTF. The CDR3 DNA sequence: TGTGCCAGTAGTCTTCAGATAGACTATGGCTACACCTTC.

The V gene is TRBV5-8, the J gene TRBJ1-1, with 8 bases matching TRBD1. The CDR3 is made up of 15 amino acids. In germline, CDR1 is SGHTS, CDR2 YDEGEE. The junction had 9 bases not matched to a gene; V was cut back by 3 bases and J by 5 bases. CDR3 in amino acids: CASSSRVRGRTEAFF. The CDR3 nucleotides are TGTGCCAGCAGCTCGAGGGTCAGGGGGCGTACTGAAGCTTTCTTT.

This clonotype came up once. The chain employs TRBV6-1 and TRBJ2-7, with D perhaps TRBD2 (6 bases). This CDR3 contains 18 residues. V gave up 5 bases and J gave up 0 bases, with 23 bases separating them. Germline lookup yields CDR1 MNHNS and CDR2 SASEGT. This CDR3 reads CASSPWPPQRAISYEQYF. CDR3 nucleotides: TGTGCCAGCAGTCCCTGGCCCCCCCAGCGGGCGATCTCCTACGAGCAGTACTTC.

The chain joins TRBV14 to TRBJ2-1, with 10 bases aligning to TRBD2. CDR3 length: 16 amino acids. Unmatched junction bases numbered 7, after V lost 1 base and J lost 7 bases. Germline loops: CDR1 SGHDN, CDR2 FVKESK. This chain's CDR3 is CASSQGGSGGANEQFF. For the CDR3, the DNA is TGTGCCAGCAGCCAAGGGGGCAGCGGGGGGGCGAATGAGCAGTTCTTC.

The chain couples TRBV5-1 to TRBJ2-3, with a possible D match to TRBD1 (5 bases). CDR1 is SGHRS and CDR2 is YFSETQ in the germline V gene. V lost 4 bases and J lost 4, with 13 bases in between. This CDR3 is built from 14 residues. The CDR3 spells CASSLQGPADTQYF. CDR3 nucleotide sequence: TGCGCCAGCAGCCTTCAGGGCCCCGCAGATACGCAGTATTTT.

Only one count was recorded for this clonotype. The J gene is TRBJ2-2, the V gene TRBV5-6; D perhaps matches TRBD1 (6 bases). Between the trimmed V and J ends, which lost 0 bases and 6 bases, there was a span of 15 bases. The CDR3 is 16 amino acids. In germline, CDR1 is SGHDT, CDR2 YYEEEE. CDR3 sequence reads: CASSLVGAQGSGELFF. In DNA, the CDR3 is TGTGCCAGCAGCTTGGTGGGGGCACAGGGTTCCGGGGAGCTGTTTTTT. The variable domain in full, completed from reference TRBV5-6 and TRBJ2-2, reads DAGVTQSPTHLIKTRGQQVTLRCSPKSGHDTVSWYQQALGQGPQFIFQYYEEEERQRGNFPDRFSGHQFPNYSSELNVNALLLGDSALYLCASSLVGAQGSGELFFGEGSRLTVL.

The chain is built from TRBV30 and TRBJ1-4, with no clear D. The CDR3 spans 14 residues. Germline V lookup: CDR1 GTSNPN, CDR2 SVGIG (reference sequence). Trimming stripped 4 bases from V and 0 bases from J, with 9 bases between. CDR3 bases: TGTGCCTGGAAGCAACCCCCAACTAATGAAAAACTGTTTTTT. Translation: CAWKQPPTNEKLFF.